These T cell receptor beta chains were read from a single sample in a study of shared clonotypes between healthy human individuals. The table came from immunoSEQ multiplex PCR; TCRdb's copy has only in-frame clones and leaves some out. The data show about 2 million clones, with about 95% seen just once and 1.1% held by the top ten. Sequencing was done on a sample of naive CD8+ T cells sorted from blood. These receptors all stem from a man aged 18-30 years in good health. Each CDR3 is given with its conserved first and last residue. A D gene is named only where the DNA matches it firmly.

v_gene: TRBV5-6; j_gene: TRBJ2-7; d_gene: NA; CDR3nt: TGTGCCAGCAGCTTGGATCAGGACTCCTACGAGCAGTACTTC; CDR3aa: CASSLDQDSYEQYF
v_gene: TRBV30; j_gene: TRBJ2-3; d_gene: TRBD2; CDR3nt: TGTGCCTGGAGTTATGGTAGCGGGCTCACAGATACGCAGTATTTT; CDR3aa: CAWSYGSGLTDTQYF
v_gene: TRBV5-5; j_gene: TRBJ2-7; d_gene: TRBD1; CDR3nt: TGTGCCAGCAGCTTGGTTCCAGGACAGGGACTTTACGAGCAGTACTTC; CDR3aa: CASSLVPGQGLYEQYF
v_gene: TRBV5-6; j_gene: TRBJ2-7; d_gene: NA; CDR3nt: TGTGCCAGCAGCTTGTCTGCGGGGGCGCTTAGGTACGAGCAGTACTTC; CDR3aa: CASSLSAGALRYEQYF
v_gene: TRBV7-2; j_gene: TRBJ2-7; d_gene: NA; CDR3nt: TGTGCCAGCAGCTCGGGGTGGTCGGGGGAGCAGTACTTC; CDR3aa: CASSSGWSGEQYF
v_gene: TRBV4-3; j_gene: TRBJ2-2; d_gene: NA; CDR3nt: TGCGCCAGCAGCCCGACGGTTAACACCGGGGAGCTGTTTTTT; CDR3aa: CASSPTVNTGELFF
v_gene: TRBV5-6; j_gene: TRBJ1-2; d_gene: TRBD1; CDR3nt: TGTGCCAGCAGCATCGGACAGGGTTTCAACTATGGCTACACCTTC; CDR3aa: CASSIGQGFNYGYTF
v_gene: TRBV9; j_gene: TRBJ2-3; d_gene: TRBD2; CDR3nt: TGTGCCAGCAGCGGCCCGACTAGCGGGAGAACAGATACGCAGTATTTT; CDR3aa: CASSGPTSGRTDTQYF
v_gene: TRBV27; j_gene: TRBJ2-7; d_gene: TRBD1; CDR3nt: TGTGCCAGCACCGGACAGGACCTCTCTCAGTACTTC; CDR3aa: CASTGQDLSQYF
v_gene: TRBV9; j_gene: TRBJ2-2; d_gene: NA; CDR3nt: TGTGCCAGCAGCGTACTCCCCGGGGAGCTGTTTTTT; CDR3aa: CASSVLPGELFF